This entry describes one T cell receptor (beta chain). These data come from a study of blood T cell repertoires in COVID-19. Turning to the study itself: Samples came from the United States, Italy and Spain, spanning acute and convalescent COVID-19. PBMCs, B-cell-depleted T cells, or T cells were the source of the cDNA or gDNA that made up the material.

Per the original methods: Reference gene primer amplification yielded estimated nucleated cell counts. Sequenced by immunoSEQ multiplex PCR; TCRdb stores in-frame clones only, minus some. The DNA gave D and trimming, while V, J and clone size come from that table. The repertoire holds 380,000 or so clones, with 86% as singletons. CDR1 and CDR2 from the germline V gene are SGHAT and FQNNGV. This CDR3 is built from 14 residues. V was trimmed by 4 bases and J by 3 bases, leaving 11 bases between them. The sequencing input was peripheral blood. The rearrangement joins TRBV11-2 to TRBJ2-3, with unresolved D. The receptor's source is a woman between 55 and 75 years old with COVID-19, enrolled during active disease. This chain's CDR3 is CASSYSPVTDTQYF. The CDR3 DNA follows: TGTGCCAGCAGCTATAGTCCGGTAACAGATACGCAGTATTTT.